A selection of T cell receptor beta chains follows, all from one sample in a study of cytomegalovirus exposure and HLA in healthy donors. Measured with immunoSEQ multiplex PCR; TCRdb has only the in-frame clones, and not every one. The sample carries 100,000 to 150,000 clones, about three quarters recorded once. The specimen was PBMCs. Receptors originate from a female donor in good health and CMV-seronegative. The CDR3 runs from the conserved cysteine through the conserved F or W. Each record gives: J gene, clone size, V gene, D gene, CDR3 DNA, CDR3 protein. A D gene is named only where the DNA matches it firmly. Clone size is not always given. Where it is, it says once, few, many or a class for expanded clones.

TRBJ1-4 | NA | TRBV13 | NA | TGTGCCAGCAGCTTAGGCCTTAATGAAAAACTGTTTTTT | CASSLGLNEKLFF
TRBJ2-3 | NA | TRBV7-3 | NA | TGTGCCAGCAGCCTGAGTGTATCTAGCACAGATACGCAGTATTTT | CASSLSVSSTDTQYF
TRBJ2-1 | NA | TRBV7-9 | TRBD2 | TGTGCCAGCAGCCCAAGACTAGCAGTCTCCTACAATGAGCAGTTCTTC | CASSPRLAVSYNEQFF
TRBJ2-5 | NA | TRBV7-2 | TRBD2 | TGTGCCAGCACCCTCCCGGGACTAGCAGCGGGAGCCCAGTACTTC | CASTLPGLAAGAQYF
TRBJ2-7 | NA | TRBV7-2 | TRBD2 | TGTGCCAGCAGCTTAACGGCGGGGGGGCGCCACGAGCAGTACTTC | CASSLTAGGRHEQYF
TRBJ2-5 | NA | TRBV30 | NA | TGTGCCTGGAGCCAACTGTACCAAGAGACCCAGTACTTC | CAWSQLYQETQYF
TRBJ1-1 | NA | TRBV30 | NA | TGTGCCTGGAGTCGCGGGACCCCTGAAGCTTTCTTT | CAWSRGTPEAFF
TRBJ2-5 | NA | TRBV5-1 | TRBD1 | TGCGCCAGCCAACAAGTGGGGCAGGGGGCGTTCGGAGAGACCCAGTACTTC | CASQQVGQGAFGETQYF
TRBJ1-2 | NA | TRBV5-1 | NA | TGCGCCAGCAGCTTCTTAACAGGGTCCTATGGCTACACCTTC | CASSFLTGSYGYTF
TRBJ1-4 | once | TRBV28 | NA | TGTGCCAGCAGTTATACCGGGAGGGAAAAACTGTTTTTT | CASSYTGREKLFF
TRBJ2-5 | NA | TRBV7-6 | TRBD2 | TGTGCCAGCAGCTTAGGCCCTAGCGGAGCCCAAGAGACCCAGTACTTC | CASSLGPSGAQETQYF
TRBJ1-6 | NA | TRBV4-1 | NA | TGCGCCAGCAGCCAAGATTTCCCCCGCGTGAACTCACCCCTCCACTTT | CASSQDFPRVNSPLHF
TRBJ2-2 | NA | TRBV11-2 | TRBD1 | TGTGCCAGCAGCCTGACAGGGAGCCCGAACACCGGGGAGCTGTTTTTT | CASSLTGSPNTGELFF
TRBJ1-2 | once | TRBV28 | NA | TGTGCCAGCAGACCTCCCCGGGGGGACCCCTTGGCTAACTATGGCTACACCTTC | CASRPPRGDPLANYGYTF
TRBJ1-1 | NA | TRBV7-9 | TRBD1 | TGTGCCAGCAGCCGGGACAGGGGGCATTTGGACACTGAAGCTTTCTTT | CASSRDRGHLDTEAFF
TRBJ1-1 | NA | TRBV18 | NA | TGTGCCAGCTCACCACCCCAAGGTAGGCTAGCTGAAGCTTTCTTT | CASSPPQGRLAEAFF
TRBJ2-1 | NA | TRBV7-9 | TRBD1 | TGTTCCAGCAGCTTTCTCCGGGACAGCAACAATGAGCAGTTCTTC | CSSSFLRDSNNEQFF
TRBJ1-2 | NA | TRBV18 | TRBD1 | TGTGCCAGCTCACCACGGGACAGCTATGGCTACACCTTC | CASSPRDSYGYTF
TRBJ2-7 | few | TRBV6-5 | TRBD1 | TGTGCCAGCAGTGGAACAGGGGCTGGCGGCGAGCAGTACTTC | CASSGTGAGGEQYF
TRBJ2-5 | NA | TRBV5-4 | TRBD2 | TGTGCCAGCAGCTTGGCACCGGGAGGGCAAGAGACCCAGTACTTC | CASSLAPGGQETQYF
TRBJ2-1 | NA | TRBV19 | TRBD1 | TGTGCCAGTGGGGACAGGGGAGGGCGTGAGCAGTTCTTC | CASGDRGGREQFF
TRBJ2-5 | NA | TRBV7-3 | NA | TGTGCCAGCAGCTTAAGTACAGGGCCCCAAGAGACCCAGTACTTC | CASSLSTGPQETQYF
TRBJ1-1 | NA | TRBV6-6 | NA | TGTGCCAGCAGTTTGGCGGGACGGAACGAACTTGAAGCTTTCTTT | CASSLAGRNELEAFF
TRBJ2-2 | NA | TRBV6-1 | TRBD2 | TGTGCCAGCAGTGAAGCGGGGACTAGCGGGATCACCGGGGAGCTGTTTTTT | CASSEAGTSGITGELFF
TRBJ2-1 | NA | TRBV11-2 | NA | TGTGCCAGCAGCTTCCTAGTGGTACTAGCAAGTGGTAATGAGCAGTTCTTC | CASSFLVVLASGNEQFF
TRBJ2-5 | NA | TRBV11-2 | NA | TGTGCCAGCAGCTTGGGACCTCAGGGGAGCCAGTACTTC | CASSLGPQGSQYF
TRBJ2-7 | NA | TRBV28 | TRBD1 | TGTGCCAGCAGTGGACAGGGCCCCTACGAGCAGTACTTC | CASSGQGPYEQYF
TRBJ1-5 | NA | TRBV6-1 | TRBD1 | TGTGCCAGCCGAGGGGACAGGGGGCTTAATCAGCCCCAGCATTTT | CASRGDRGLNQPQHF
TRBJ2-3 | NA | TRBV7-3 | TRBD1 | TGTGCCAGCAGCCGTACCCACAGGGGCGGGTTGACCACAGATACGCAGTATTTT | CASSRTHRGGLTTDTQYF
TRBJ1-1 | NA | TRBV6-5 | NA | TGTGCCAGCAGTTACTCCCCCTTCGCTGAAGCTTTCTTT | CASSYSPFAEAFF
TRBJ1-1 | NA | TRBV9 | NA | TGTGCCAGCAGCGTAGTGCCGGACACTGAAGCTTTCTTT | CASSVVPDTEAFF
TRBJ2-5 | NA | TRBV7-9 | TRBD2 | TGTGCCAGCAGCTTTGTTGCTCGGGAGGGCGGGTTGCACTTC | CASSFVAREGGLHF
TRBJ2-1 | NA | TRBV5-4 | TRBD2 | TGTGCCAGCAGCTGGACTAGCGGGAGCTATGAGCAGTTCTTC | CASSWTSGSYEQFF
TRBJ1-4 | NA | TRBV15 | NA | TGTGCCACCAGCAGAGATTCGGGGACTGGAGCGCGTGAAAAACTGTTTTTT | CATSRDSGTGAREKLFF
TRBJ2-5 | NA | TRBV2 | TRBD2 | TGTGCCAGCACGGGCGGGCTCGGGAGACTAGCGGGGGCCGGGATGGGGACCCAGTACTTC | CASTGGLGRLAGAGMGTQYF
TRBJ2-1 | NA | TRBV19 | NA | TGTGCCAGTAACGTACCCGGGATCTACAATGAGCAGTTCTTC | CASNVPGIYNEQFF
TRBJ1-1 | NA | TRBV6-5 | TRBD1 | TGTGCCAGCCGACAGGGGGTGAACACTGAAGCTTTCTTT | CASRQGVNTEAFF
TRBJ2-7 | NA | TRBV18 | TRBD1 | TGTGCCAGCTCAGCCGGGACAGGCTCCTACGAGCAGTACTTC | CASSAGTGSYEQYF
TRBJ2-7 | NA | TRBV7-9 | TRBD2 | TGTGCCCCCTATAGCGGGAATATTAGCTCCTACGAGCAGTACTTC | CAPYSGNISSYEQYF
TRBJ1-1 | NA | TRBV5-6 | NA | TGTGCCAGCAGCAATAATTACGGGGGAACTGAAGCTTTCTTT | CASSNNYGGTEAFF
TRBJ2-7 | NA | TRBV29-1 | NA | TGCAGCGTCTCGGACTCGGTCCTCGAGCAGTACTTC | CSVSDSVLEQYF